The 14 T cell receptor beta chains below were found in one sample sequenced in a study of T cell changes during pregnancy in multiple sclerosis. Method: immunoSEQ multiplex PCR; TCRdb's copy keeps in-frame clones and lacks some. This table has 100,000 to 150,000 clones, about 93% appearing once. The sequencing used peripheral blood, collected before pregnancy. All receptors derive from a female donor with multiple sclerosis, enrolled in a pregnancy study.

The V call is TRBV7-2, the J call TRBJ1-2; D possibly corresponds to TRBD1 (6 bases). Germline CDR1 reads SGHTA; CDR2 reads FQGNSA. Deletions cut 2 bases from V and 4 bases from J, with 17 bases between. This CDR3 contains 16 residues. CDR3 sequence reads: CASSLMGQGFGYGYTF. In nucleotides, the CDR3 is TGTGCCAGCAGCTTAATGGGGCAGGGGTTCGGCTATGGCTACACCTTC.

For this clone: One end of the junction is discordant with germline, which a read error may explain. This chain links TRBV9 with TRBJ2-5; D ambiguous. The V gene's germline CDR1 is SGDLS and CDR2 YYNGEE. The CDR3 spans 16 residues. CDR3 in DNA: TGTGCCAGCAACGTACAAGCCGAGAGCTACGAAGAGACCCAGTACTTC. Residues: CASNVQAESYEETQYF.

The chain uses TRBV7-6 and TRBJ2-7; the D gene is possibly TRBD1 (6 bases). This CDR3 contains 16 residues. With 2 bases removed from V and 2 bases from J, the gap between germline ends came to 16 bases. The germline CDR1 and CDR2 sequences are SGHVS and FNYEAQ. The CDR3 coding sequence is TGTGCCAGCAGCTTACGGGGTCAGGGGCTCGCCTACGAGCAGTACTTC. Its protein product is CASSLRGQGLAYEQYF.

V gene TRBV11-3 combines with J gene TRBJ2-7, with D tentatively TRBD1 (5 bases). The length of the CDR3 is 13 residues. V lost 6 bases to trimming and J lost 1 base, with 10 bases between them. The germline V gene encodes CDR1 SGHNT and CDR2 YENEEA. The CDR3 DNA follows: TGTGCCAGCAGAACAGGACCTTCCTACGAGCAGTACTTC. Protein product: CASRTGPSYEQYF.

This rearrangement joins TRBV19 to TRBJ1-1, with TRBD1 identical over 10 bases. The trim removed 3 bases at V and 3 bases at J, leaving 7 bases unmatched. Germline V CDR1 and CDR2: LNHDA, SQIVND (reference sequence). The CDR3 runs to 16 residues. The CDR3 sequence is CASSIPRDRGDTEAFF. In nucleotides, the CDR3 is TGTGCCAGTAGTATCCCCCGGGACAGGGGTGACACTGAAGCTTTCTTT.

In nucleotides, the CDR3 is TGCGCCAGCAGCTTGGACCCCGGGGACTATGGCTACACCTTC. It yields the protein CASSLDPGDYGYTF. The rearrangement joins TRBV5-1 to TRBJ1-2; the D is unclear. The CDR3 has 14 amino acids. CDR1 and CDR2 (germline): SGHRS, YFSETQ. Deletions cut 0 bases from V and 3 bases from J, with 9 bases between.

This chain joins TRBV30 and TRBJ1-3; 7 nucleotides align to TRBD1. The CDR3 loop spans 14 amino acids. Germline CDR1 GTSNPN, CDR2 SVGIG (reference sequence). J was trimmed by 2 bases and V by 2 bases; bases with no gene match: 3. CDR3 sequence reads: CAWSRDSAGNTIYF. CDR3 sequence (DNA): TGTGCCTGGAGTCGGGACAGCGCTGGAAACACCATATATTTT.

The CDR3 sequence is CASSWNREETQYF. The CDR3 DNA is TGCGCCAGCAGCTGGAACAGGGAAGAGACCCAGTACTTC. The chain has TRBV5-1 and TRBJ2-5; D perhaps matches TRBD1 (6 bases). V dropped 3 bases and J dropped 3 bases, with 9 bases sitting between them. The CDR3 is made up of 13 amino acids. CDR1 and CDR2 from the germline V gene are SGHRS and YFSETQ. The variable domain in full, with the rest retrieved from reference TRBV5-1 and TRBJ2-5, is KAGVTQTPRYLIKTRGQQVTLSCSPISGHRSVSWYQQTPGQGLQFLFEYFSETQRNKGNFPGRFSGRQFSNSRSEMNVSTLELGDSALYLCASSWNREETQYFGPGTRLLVL.

The CDR3 is CASSVGQGVGKNIQYF. CDR3 DNA: TGTGCCAGCAGCGTAGGACAGGGGGTCGGCAAAAACATTCAGTACTTC. This chain joins TRBV9 and TRBJ2-4; 9 bases agree with TRBD1. Germline CDR1 reads SGDLS; CDR2 reads YYNGEE. The CDR3 extends over 16 amino acids. The V segment lost 0 bases and the J segment 3 bases; nucleotides outside the gene matches: 4.

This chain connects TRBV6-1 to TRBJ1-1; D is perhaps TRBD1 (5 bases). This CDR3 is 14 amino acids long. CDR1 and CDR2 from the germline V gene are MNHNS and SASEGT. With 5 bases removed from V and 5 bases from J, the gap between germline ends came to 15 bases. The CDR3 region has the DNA TGTGCCAGCAGTCCTACCCAGGGTAGGACTGAAGCTTTCTTT. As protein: CASSPTQGRTEAFF.

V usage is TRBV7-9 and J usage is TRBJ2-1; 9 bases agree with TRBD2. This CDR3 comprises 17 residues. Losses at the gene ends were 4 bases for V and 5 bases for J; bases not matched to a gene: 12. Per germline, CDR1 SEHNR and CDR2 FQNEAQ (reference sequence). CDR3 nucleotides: TGTGCCAGCAGCTCCCCCATGTATAGCGGGGGTGACAATGAGCAGTTCTTC. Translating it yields CASSSPMYSGGDNEQFF.

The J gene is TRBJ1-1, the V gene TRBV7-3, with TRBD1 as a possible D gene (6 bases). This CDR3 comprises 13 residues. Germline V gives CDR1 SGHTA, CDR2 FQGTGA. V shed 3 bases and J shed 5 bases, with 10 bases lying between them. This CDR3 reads CASSFRGGTEAFF. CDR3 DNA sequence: TGTGCCAGCAGCTTTAGGGGGGGAACTGAAGCTTTCTTT.

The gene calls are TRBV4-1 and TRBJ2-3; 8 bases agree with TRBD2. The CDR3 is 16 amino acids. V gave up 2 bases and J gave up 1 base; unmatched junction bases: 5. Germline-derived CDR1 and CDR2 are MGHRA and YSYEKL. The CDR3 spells CASSQRVLAGTDTQYF. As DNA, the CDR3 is TGCGCCAGCAGCCAACGGGTACTAGCGGGCACAGATACGCAGTATTTT.

CDR3 nucleotides: TGCGCCAGCAGCTTGGCCGGAGGGGCATACAATGAGCAGTTCTTC. Residues: CASSLAGGAYNEQFF. The chain joins TRBV5-1 to TRBJ2-1; D might be TRBD2 (6 bases). The CDR3 consists of 15 residues. Trimming removed 0 bases from V and 4 bases from J, with 11 bases in between. Germline CDR1 SGHRS, CDR2 YFSETQ.